This TCR beta chain was sequenced during a study of T cell responses to AZD1222 COVID-19 vaccine (dated by TCRdb to the early 2020s). Background for the entire study: Because spike-specific TCR depth and breadth did not differ between the two schedules, AZD1222 recipients who got a second dose at roughly 4 weeks were pooled with those who got a second dose at roughly 12 weeks. A total of 233 trial participants underwent TCR sequencing, of whom 207 had received two doses of AZD1222 and about 26 had received two doses of the MenACWY control vaccine. Trial participants were enrolled by age into subgroups of 18-55, 56-69 and 70-plus years, and around 150, 28 and 57 TCR-sequenced participants, respectively, were included in these subgroups.

The CDR3 regions of human TCRbeta chains were analyzed by immunosequencing. The authors' analysis ran thus. TCRs in the repertoires were compared against a reference library of SARS-CoV-2-specific TCRs that had been generated with the MIRA antigen-specificity platform. Breadth meant the fraction of unique TCRs that were SARS-CoV-2-associated, whereas depth meant the fraction of total T cells that were SARS-CoV-2-associated. Each spike-specific TCR was assigned to its reactive spike region and to a CD4 or CD8 class using the MIRA data. Log10-transformed breadth and depth values were compared by one-way ANOVA with Sidak's multiple comparisons tests. TCRdb took over this immuneACCESS table, retaining in-frame rearrangements with V and J assigned. Such tables are incomplete; in checked studies, under half of the missing clones stem from an unresolved V gene, and the remainder is unexplained. V and J calls and clone size come straight from that table; D and trimming were deduced from the DNA. The sample includes some 120,000 clones, with about 85% observed a single time. About 6.2% of the sample comes from the top ten.

Based on the germline V gene, the CDR1 and CDR2 sequences are KGHSH and LQKENI. From the cysteine up to the phenylalanine, the CDR3 has a length of 15 residues. The sequence is cut down to CDR3 DNA, 45 bases in frame from base 1. Compared with germline, V lacks 6 bases and J lacks 3 bases; bases without a gene match: 10. Details on this clone: Its antigen target is currently unknown. No base-level quality is on record; no much larger clone is a single base apart.

The label giving this sample's time point can be read as: baseline before first vaccination. Samples from vaccinated people were obtained from the UK trials COV001 and COV002, which included a single-blind randomized controlled phase 2/3 trial of AZD1222 (ChAdOx1 nCoV-19) in healthy adults. Trial participant PBMC samples were collected at day 0 and day 28 after the second dose for TCRbeta chain sequencing. General conclusions and limits of the study: Because no day 14 peak-response samples were available, repertoires were characterized only after the peak T cell response. After two AZD1222 doses, spike-specific TCR breadth and depth were significantly higher than at day 0 and than in MenACWY recipients. Only a handful of AZD1222 recipients were SARS-CoV-2 seropositive at baseline, limiting conclusions about previously exposed vaccinees. Epitopes outside the regions mutated in the B.1.351 and B.1.1.7 variants were reportedly recognized by nearly half of the unique spike-specific TCRs. Participants were mostly white British, with more females than males. The authors suggested clonal diversity may have been underestimated. CD4 TCRs associated with the vaccine covered the entire spike protein, and the dominant responses were in regions 160-218 and 743-854. In the small 56-69-year group, the increase in depth fell short of significance, most likely because of low power.

This TCR was sampled from an adult in good health. Recombination connected TRBV18 to TRBJ2-7, with 8 junctional bases fitting TRBD1. Sequenced here: peripheral blood, sampled on day 0 of AZD1222 vaccination. The CDR3 is CASSTPETGDYEQYF. Here is the DNA: TGTGCCAGCTCCACACCCGAGACAGGGGACTACGAGCAGTACTTC.